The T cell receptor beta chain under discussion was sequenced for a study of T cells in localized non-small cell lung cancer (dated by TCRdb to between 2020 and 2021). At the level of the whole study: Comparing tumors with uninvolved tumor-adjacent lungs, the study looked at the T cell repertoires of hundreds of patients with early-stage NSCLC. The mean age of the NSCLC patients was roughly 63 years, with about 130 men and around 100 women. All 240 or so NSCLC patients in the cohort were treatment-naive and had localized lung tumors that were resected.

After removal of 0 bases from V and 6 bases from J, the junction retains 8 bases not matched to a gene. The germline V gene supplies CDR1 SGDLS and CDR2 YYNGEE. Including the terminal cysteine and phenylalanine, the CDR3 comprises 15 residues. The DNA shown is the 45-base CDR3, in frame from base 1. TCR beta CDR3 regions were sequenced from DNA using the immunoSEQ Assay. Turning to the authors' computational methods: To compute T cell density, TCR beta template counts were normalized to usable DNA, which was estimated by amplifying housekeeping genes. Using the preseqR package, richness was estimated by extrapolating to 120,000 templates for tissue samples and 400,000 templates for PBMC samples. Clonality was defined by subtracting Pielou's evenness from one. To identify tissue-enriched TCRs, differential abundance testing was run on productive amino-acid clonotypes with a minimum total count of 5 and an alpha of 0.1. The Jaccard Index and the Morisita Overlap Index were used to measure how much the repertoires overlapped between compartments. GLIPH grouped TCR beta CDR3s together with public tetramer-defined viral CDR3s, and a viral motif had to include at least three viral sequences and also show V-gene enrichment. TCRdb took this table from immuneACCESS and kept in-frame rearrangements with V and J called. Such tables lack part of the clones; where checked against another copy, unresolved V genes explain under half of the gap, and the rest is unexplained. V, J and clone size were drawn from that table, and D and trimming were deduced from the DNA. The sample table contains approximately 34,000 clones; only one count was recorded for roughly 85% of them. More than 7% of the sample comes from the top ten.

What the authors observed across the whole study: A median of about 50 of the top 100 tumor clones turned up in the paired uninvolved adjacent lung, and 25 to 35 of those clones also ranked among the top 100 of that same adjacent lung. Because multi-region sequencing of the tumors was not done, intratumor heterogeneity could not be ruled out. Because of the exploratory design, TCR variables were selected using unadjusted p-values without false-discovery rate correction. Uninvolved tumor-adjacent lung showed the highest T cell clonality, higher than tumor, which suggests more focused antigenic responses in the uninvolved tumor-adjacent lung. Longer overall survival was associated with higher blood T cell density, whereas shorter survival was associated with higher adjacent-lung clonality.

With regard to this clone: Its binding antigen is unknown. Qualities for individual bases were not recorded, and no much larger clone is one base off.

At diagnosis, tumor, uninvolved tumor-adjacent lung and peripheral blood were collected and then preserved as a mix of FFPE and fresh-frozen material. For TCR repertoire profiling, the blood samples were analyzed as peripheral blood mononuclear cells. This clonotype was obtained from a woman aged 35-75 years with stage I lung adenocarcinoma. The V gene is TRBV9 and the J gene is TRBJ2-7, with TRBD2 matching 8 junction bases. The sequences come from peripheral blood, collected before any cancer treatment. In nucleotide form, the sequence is TGTGCCAGCAGCGTAGTGCCGGGAGGGGTAAGCGAGCAGTACTTC. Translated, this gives CASSVVPGGVSEQYF.